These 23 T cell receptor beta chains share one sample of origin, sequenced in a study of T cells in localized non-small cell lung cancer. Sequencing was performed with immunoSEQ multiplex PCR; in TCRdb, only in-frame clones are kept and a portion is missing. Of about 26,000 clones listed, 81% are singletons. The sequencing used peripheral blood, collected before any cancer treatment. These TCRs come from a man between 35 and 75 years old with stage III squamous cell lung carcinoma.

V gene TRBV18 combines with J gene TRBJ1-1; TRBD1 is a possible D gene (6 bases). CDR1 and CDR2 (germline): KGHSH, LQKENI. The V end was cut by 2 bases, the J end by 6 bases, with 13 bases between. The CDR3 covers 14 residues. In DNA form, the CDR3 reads TGTGCCAGCTCACCAGTGGGGGGGGCCCCTGAAGCTTTCTTT. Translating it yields CASSPVGGAPEAFF. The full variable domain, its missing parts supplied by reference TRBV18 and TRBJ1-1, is NAGVMQNPRHLVRRRGQEARLRCSPMKGHSHVYWYRQLPEEGLKFMVYLQKENIIDESGMPKERFSAEFPKEGPSILRIQQVVRGDSAAYFCASSPVGGAPEAFFGQGTRLTVV.

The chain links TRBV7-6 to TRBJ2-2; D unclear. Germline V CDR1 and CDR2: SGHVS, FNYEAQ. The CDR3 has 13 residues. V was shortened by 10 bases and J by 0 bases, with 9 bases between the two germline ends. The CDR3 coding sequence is TGTGCCACCGGAGCCTCGAACACCGGGGAGCTGTTTTTT. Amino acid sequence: CATGASNTGELFF.

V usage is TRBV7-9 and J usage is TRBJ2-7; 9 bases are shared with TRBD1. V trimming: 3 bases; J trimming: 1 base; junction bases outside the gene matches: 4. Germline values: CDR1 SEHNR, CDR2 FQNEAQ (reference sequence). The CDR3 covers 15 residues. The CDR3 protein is CASSLGQGPSYEQYV. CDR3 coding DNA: TGTGCCAGCAGCTTGGGACAGGGCCCTTCCTACGAGCAGTACGTC.

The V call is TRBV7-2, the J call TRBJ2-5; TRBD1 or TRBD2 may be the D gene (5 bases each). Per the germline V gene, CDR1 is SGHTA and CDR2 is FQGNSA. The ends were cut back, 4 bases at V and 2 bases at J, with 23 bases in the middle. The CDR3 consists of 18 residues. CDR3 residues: CASSSPPGRDSPQETQYF. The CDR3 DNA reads TGTGCCAGCAGCTCCCCCCCGGGGCGCGACTCACCTCAAGAGACCCAGTACTTC. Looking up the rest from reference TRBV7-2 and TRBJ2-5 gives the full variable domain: GAGVSQSPSNKVTEKGKDVELRCDPISGHTALYWYRQSLGQGLEFLIYFQGNSAPDKSGLPSDRFSAERTGGSVSTLTIQRTQQEDSAVYLCASSSPPGRDSPQETQYFGPGTRLLVL.

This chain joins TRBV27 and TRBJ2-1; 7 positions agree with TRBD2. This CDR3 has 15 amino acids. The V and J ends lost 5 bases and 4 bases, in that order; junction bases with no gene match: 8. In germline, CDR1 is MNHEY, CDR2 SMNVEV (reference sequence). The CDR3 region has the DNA TGTGCCAGCAGTCCCCCGAGCGGGATGTACAATGAGCAGTTCTTC. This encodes CASSPPSGMYNEQFF.

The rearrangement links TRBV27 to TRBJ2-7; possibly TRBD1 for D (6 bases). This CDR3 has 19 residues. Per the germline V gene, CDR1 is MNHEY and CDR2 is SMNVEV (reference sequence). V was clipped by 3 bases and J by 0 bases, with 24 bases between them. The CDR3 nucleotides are TGTGCCAGCAGTTTGGAGACAGGATATCTCCTAAATATCTCCTACGAGCAGTACGTC. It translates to CASSLETGYLLNISYEQYV.

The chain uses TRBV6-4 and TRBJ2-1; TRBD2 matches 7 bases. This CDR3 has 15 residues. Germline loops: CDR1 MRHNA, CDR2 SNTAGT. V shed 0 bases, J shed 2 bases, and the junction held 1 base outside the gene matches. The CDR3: CASSDSSGAYNEQFF. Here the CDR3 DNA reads TGTGCCAGCAGTGACTCAAGCGGGGCCTACAATGAGCAGTTCTTC.

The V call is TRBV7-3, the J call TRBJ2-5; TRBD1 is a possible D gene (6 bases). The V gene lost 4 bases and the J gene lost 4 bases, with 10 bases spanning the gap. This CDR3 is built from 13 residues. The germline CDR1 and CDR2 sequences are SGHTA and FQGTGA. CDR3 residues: CASSSGTRETQYF. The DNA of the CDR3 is TGTGCCAGCAGCTCCGGGACAAGAGAGACCCAGTACTTC.

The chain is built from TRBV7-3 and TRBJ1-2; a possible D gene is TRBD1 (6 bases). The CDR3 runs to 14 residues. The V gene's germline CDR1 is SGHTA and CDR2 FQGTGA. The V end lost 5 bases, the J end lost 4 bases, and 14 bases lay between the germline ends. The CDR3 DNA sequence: TGTGCCAGCAGCCCTGGGGGGGCGGCCTATGGCTACACCTTC. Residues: CASSPGGAAYGYTF. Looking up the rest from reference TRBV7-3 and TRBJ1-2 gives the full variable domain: GAGVSQTPSNKVTEKGKYVELRCDPISGHTALYWYRQSLGQGPEFLIYFQGTGAADDSGLPNDRFFAVRPEGSVSTLKIQRTERGDSAVYLCASSPGGAAYGYTFGSGTRLTVV.

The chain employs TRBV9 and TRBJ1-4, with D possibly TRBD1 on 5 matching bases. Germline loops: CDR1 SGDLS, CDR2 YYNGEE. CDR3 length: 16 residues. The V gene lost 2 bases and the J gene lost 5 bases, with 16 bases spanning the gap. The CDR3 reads CASSVGPGGGNEKLFF. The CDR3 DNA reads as TGTGCCAGCAGCGTGGGCCCCGGGGGAGGCAATGAAAAACTGTTTTTT.

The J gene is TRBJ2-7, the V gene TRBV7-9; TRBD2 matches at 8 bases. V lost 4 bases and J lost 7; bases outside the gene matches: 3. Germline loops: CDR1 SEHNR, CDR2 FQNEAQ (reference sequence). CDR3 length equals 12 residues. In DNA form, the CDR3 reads TGTGCCAGCAGCTCCTCTAGCGGGGAGCAGTACTTC. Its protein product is CASSSSSGEQYF.

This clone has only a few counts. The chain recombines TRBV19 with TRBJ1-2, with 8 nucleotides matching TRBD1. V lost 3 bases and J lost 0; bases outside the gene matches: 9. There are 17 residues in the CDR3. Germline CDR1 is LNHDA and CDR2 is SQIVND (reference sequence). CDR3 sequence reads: CASSIGTGGLTNYGYTF. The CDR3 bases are TGTGCCAGTAGTATTGGAACAGGGGGTCTCACTAACTATGGCTACACCTTC.

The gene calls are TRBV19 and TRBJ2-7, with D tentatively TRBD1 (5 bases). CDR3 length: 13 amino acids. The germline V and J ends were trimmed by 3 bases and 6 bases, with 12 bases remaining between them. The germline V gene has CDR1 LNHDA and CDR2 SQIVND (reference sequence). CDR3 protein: CASSMRRGAEQYF. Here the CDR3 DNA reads TGTGCCAGTAGTATGAGAAGGGGTGCCGAGCAGTACTTC.

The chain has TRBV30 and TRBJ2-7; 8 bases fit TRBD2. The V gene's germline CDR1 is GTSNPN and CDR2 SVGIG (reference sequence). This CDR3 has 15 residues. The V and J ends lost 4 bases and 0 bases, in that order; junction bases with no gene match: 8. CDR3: CAWNANSGASYEQYF. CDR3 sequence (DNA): TGTGCCTGGAATGCCAATAGCGGGGCCTCCTACGAGCAGTACTTC.

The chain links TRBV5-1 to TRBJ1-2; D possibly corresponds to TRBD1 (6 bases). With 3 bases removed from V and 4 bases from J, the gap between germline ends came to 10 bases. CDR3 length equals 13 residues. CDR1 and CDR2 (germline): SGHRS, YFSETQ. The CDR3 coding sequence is TGCGCCAGCAGCTCGGAGGGGGGCTATGGCTACACCTTC. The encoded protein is CASSSEGGYGYTF.

As DNA, the CDR3 is TGTGCCAGCAGCCAAGTGTTGGGACAGGGGGCAAGCTACACCTTC. As protein: CASSQVLGQGASYTF. The gene calls are TRBV14 and TRBJ1-2; 12 bases line up with TRBD1. Trimming took 1 base from V and 9 from J; bases not matched to a gene: 6. This CDR3 region has 15 residues. CDR1 SGHDN and CDR2 FVKESK come from the germline V gene.

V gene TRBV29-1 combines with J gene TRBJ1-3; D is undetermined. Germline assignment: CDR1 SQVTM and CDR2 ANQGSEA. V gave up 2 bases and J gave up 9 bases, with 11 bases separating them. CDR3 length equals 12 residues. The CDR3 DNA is TGCAGCGTTGAAATCCAGCCGGGCACCATATATTTT. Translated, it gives CSVEIQPGTIYF.

The CDR3 DNA follows: TGCAGCGTTGCTATATCCTCGGGTCTGACCGCTGGAAACACCATATATTTT. Protein: CSVAISSGLTAGNTIYF. The chain links TRBV29-1 to TRBJ1-3; no clear D. The germline CDR1 and CDR2 sequences are SQVTM and ANQGSEA. This CDR3 spans 17 amino acids. Trimming shortened V by 4 bases and J by 2 bases, and 21 bases separated the two germline ends.

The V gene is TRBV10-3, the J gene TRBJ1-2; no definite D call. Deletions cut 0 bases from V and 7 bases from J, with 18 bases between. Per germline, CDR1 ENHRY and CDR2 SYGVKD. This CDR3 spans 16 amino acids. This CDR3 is CAISESNQSPQGGYTF. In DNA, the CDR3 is TGTGCCATCAGTGAGTCGAATCAGTCGCCCCAAGGTGGCTACACCTTC.

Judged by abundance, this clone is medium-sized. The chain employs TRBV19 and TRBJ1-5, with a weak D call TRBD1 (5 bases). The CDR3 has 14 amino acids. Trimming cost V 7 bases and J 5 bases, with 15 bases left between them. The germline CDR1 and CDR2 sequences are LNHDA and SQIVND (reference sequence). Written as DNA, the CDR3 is TGTGCCAGTATGCCCCGACGACAGTATCAGCCCCAGCATTTT. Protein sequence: CASMPRRQYQPQHF.

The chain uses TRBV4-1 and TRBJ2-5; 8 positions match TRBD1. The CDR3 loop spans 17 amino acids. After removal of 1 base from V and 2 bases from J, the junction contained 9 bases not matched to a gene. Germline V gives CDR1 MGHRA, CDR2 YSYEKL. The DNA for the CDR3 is TGCGCCAGCAGCCAAGTCCCAGGGGGCGCAGGGCAAGAGACCCAGTACTTC. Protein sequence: CASSQVPGGAGQETQYF.

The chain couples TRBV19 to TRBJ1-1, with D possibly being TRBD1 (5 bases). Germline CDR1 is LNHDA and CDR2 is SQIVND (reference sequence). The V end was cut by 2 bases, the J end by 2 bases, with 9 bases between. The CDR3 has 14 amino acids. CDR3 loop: CASSIWGPNTEAFF. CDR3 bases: TGTGCCAGTAGTATATGGGGACCAAACACTGAAGCTTTCTTT.

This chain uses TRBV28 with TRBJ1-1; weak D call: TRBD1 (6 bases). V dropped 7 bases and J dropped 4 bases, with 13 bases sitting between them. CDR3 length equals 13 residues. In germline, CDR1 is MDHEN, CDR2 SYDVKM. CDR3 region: CASTGTPSTEAFF. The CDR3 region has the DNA TGTGCCAGCACTGGGACACCTTCCACTGAAGCTTTCTTT.